These 2 T cell receptor beta chains were sequenced from one sample in a study of Ad26.COV2.S vaccination and SARS-CoV-2 variants. As to treatment: some 20 received Ad26.COV2.S at low or high dose, single or two shots; several received placebo; per-sample allocation not given. Sampling happened 63 days after the first vaccine or placebo injection. Profiled with immunoSEQ multiplex PCR; TCRdb holds only in-frame clones, not every one. The sample shows more than 300,000 clones, 85% to 90% of them seen only once. The sequences come from peripheral blood, collected in a trial of Ad26.COV2.S vaccine versus placebo. The receptors shown here come from a person aged 18-65 years who received the Ad26.COV2.S COVID-19 vaccine or a placebo.

J is TRBJ1-1 and V is TRBV2; D may be TRBD1 (6 bases). Trimming removed 3 bases at V and 3 bases at J, with 11 bases between. There are 14 residues in the CDR3. Germline V gene data show CDR1 as SNHLY and CDR2 as FYNNEI. CDR3 amino acids: CASSELRGHTEAFF. The CDR3 DNA reads TGTGCCAGCAGTGAGCTCAGGGGTCACACTGAAGCTTTCTTT.

The V call is TRBV9, the J call TRBJ1-2, with D possibly being TRBD1 (5 bases). Trimming cost V 2 bases and J 5 bases, with 22 bases left between them. Germline CDR1 reads SGDLS; CDR2 reads YYNGEE. This CDR3 is 17 amino acids long. The CDR3 nucleotides are TGTGCCAGCAGCGTCGCAACGGACATTACACGGTCTTATGGCTACACCTTC. This encodes CASSVATDITRSYGYTF. The full variable domain, with the rest looked up from reference TRBV9 and TRBJ1-2, is DSGVTQTPKHLITATGQRVTLRCSPRSGDLSVYWYQQSLDQGLQFLIQYYNGEERAKGNILERFSAQQFPDLHSELNLSSLELGDSALYFCASSVATDITRSYGYTFGSGTRLTVV.